This section outlines one TCR beta chain sequence together with its context. Its antigen is undetermined. The data are from a study of blood T cells in healthy people across ages. The CDR3 contains 15 residues. CDR1 is SGHVS, CDR2 FQNEAQ, per germline. V dropped 4 bases and J dropped 5; count of bases not matched to a gene: 5. General study results and limits: Changes in expanded clonotypes were possibly confounded, as the CMV status of donors was unknown. Diversity of TCR beta correlated strongly with naive T cell percentage. No conclusive comparison of naive versus antigen-experienced cells was possible with unsorted PBMCs.

A second PCR of about 6 to 11 cycles used a sample-barcoded 5' primer and a J-beta primer mix. Every single cDNA molecule received a tag from a template-switch adaptor with 12 random nucleotides. In TCRdb, the 5' RACE reads were re-called with MiXCR into one record per CDR3 protein. Altogether approximately 800,000 distinct CDR3 sequences are present, about 55% being singletons, with the ten largest covering 40% to 50%. V gene TRBV7-8 combines with J gene TRBJ1-6; 7 bases align to TRBD1. The material sequenced was blood. The TCR originated in a man aged 80 or over in good health. CDR3 sequence reads: CASSYDRANNSPLHF. In DNA, the CDR3 is TGTGCCAGCAGCTATGACAGGGCTAATAATTCACCCCTCCACTTT.